This T cell receptor (beta chain) came from a study of technical replicates of blood from four donors (dated by TCRdb to about 2017). V lost 2 bases and J lost 9 bases; the stretch between them is 10 bases long. Inclusive of the bounding cysteine and phenylalanine, the CDR3 is 12 residues long. Just the 36-base CDR3 DNA is kept, in frame starting at base 1. Looking up the germline V gene yields CDR1 SNHLY and CDR2 FYNNEI. In regard to this clone: This clone's antigen is unknown. It has no much larger one-base neighbor in the sample; base qualities were not kept.

Libraries were constructed by the immunoSEQ multiplex PCR assay. As stored in TCRdb, this immuneACCESS dataset retains in-frame rearrangements with V and J assigned. A fraction of the clones does not appear; measured against another copy, unresolved V genes explain less than half of the discrepancy, and the remainder lacks a known reason. In all, the sample holds around 69,000 clones, and around nine tenths of those were seen once. The ten largest clones add up to approximately 4.4% of the sample. The rearrangement combines TRBV2 with TRBJ2-5; TRBD2 is a weak D gene call, 6 bases matching. This receptor was identified in a human donor in good health. Some clones in this sample may be carry-over from other donors' samples. Sequencing was done on a sample of PBMCs. The CDR3 region has the sequence CASSEWGEAQYF. The nucleotides are TGTGCCAGCAGTGAATGGGGGGAGGCCCAGTACTTC.